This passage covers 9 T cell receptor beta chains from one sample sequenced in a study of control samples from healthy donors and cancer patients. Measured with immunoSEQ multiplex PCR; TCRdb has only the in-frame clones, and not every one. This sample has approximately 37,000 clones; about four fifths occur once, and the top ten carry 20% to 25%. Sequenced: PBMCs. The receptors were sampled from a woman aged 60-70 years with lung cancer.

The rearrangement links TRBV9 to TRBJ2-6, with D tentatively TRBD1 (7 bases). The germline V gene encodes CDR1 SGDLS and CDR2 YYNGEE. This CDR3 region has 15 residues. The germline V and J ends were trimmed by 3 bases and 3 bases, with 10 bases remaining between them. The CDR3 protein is CASSGRGHGANVLTF. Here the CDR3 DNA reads TGTGCCAGCAGCGGGAGGGGGCATGGGGCCAACGTCCTGACTTTC.

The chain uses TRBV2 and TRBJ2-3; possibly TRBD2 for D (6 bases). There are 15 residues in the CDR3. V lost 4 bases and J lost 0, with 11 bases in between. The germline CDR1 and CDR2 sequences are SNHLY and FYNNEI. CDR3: CASSAGTPSTDTQYF. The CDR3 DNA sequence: TGTGCCAGCAGTGCGGGGACTCCCAGCACAGATACGCAGTATTTT.

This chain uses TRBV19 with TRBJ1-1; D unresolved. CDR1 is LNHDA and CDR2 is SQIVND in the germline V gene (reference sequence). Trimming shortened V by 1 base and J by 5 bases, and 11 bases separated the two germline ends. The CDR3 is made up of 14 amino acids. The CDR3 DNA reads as TGTGCCAGTAGTATAGGGAGGAGGGAAACTGAAGCTTTCTTT. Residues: CASSIGRRETEAFF.

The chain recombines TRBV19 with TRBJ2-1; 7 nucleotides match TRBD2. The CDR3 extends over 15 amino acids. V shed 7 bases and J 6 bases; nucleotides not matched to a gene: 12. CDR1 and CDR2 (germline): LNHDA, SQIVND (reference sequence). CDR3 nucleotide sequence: TGTGCCAGTACCGAAGGGACTACAGCGGCCAATGAGCAGTTCTTC. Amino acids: CASTEGTTAANEQFF.

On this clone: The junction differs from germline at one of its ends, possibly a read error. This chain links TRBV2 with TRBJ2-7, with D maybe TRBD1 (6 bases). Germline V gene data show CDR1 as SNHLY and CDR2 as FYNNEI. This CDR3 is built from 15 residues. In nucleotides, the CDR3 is TGTGCTAGCAGGAGATCCGGGACATTGTCCTACGAGCAGTACTTC. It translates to CASRRSGTLSYEQYF.

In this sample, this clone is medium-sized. CDR3 in DNA: TGTGCCAGCACCAGCTCTGGGGCCAACGTCCTGACTTTC. Amino acid sequence: CASTSSGANVLTF. This chain connects TRBV7-9 to TRBJ2-6; D remains unclear. CDR3 length: 13 amino acids. With 7 bases removed from V and 0 bases from J, the gap between germline ends came to 4 bases. CDR1 is SEHNR, CDR2 FQNEAQ, per germline (reference sequence).

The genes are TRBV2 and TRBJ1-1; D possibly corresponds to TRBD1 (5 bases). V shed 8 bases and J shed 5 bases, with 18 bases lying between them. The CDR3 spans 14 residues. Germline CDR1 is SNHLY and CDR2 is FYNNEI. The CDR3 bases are TGTGCCAGCCTCCTGACACGGGGCCGGACTGAAGCTTTCTTT. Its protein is CASLLTRGRTEAFF.

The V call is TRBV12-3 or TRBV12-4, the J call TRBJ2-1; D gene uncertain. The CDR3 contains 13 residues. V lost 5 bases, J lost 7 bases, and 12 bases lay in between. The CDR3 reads CASSQNRWNEQFF. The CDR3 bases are TGTGCCAGCAGTCAAAACCGGTGGAATGAGCAGTTCTTC.

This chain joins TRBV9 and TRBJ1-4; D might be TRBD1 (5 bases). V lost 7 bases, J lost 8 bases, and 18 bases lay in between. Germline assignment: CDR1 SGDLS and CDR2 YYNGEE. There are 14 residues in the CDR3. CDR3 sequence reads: CASAKGNFGEKLFF. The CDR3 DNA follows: TGTGCCAGCGCGAAGGGGAACTTTGGAGAAAAACTGTTTTTT.